What follows are 32 T cell receptor beta chains derived from one specimen sequenced in a study of shared clonotypes between healthy human individuals (TCRdb year 2020). The library was made by the immunoSEQ multiplex PCR assay. TCRdb took over this immuneACCESS table, retaining in-frame rearrangements with V and J assigned. Such tables are incomplete; in checked studies, under half of the missing clones stem from an unresolved V gene, and the remainder is unexplained. Counted in this sample were roughly 2.2 million clones; approximately 95% of them appeared once. The leading ten clones occupy roughly 0.36% of the sample. Sample: naive CD4+ T cells from PBMCs. The cell subset or site label of this sample denotes: CD45RA+ positively selected. These receptors were collected from a man between 18 and 35 years old in good health. Some clones in this sample may be carry-over from other donors' samples.

The chain links TRBV4-3 to TRBJ2-7, with 11 bases fitting TRBD1. The V gene's germline CDR1 is LGHNA and CDR2 YSLEER. The CDR3 has 19 residues. Losses at the gene ends were 0 bases for V and 6 bases for J; bases not matched to a gene: 16. The CDR3 sequence: CASSQDLPSGTGGYSEQYF. The DNA of the CDR3 is TGCGCCAGCAGCCAAGACCTCCCATCCGGGACAGGGGGTTATAGCGAGCAGTACTTC.

The chain has TRBV10-3 and TRBJ1-5; the D gene is possibly TRBD1 (6 bases). There are 17 residues in the CDR3. Germline V gene data show CDR1 as ENHRY and CDR2 as SYGVKD. V lost 0 bases to trimming and J lost 3 bases, with 15 bases between them. The CDR3 spells CAISESGEWTVNQPQHF. The CDR3, as DNA: TGTGCCATCAGTGAGTCCGGTGAGTGGACAGTCAATCAGCCCCAGCATTTT.

The rearrangement uses TRBV28 and TRBJ1-1; a possible D gene is TRBD1 (5 bases). V was clipped by 3 bases and J by 5 bases, with 19 bases between them. Germline lookup yields CDR1 MDHEN and CDR2 SYDVKM. The CDR3 has 16 residues. The CDR3 reads CASSLFPRGGRTEAFF. In nucleotides, the CDR3 is TGTGCCAGCAGTTTGTTTCCACGGGGGGGAAGAACTGAAGCTTTCTTT. The whole variable domain, filled in from reference TRBV28 and TRBJ1-1, reads DVKVTQSSRYLVKRTGEKVFLECVQDMDHENMFWYRQDPGLGLRLIYFSYDVKMKEKGDIPEGYSVSREKKERFSLILESASTNQTSMYLCASSLFPRGGRTEAFFGQGTRLTVV.

This clone was detected once. This chain uses TRBV5-8 with TRBJ1-2, with D tentatively TRBD1 (5 bases). This CDR3 is built from 13 residues. The ends were cut back, 5 bases at V and 5 bases at J, with 13 bases in the middle. Looked up from germline, CDR1 is SGHTS and CDR2 is YDEGEE. CDR3 coding DNA: TGTGCCAGCAGGGGGTCAGGGACTTATGGCTACACCTTC. Translated: CASRGSGTYGYTF.

This clone was seen a single time. The chain couples TRBV29-1 to TRBJ1-5, with D tentatively TRBD1 (5 bases). This CDR3 contains 13 residues. Trimming left V 6 bases short and J 7 bases short, with 16 bases between. Germline CDR1 and CDR2: SQVTM and ANQGSEA. DNA of the CDR3: TGCAGCGTAGCTCAGGGATCGGGACAGCCCCAGCATTTT. Its protein is CSVAQGSGQPQHF.

J is TRBJ1-1 and V is TRBV5-1; D gene uncertain. V lost 0 bases to trimming and J lost 2 bases, with 8 bases between them. CDR3 length: 14 amino acids. Germline-derived CDR1 and CDR2 are SGHRS and YFSETQ. The CDR3 DNA follows: TGCGCCAGCAGCTTGGAAATGAGAAACACTGAAGCTTTCTTT. It yields the protein CASSLEMRNTEAFF.

V is TRBV21-1 and J is TRBJ1-4. TRBV21-1 is a listed pseudogene. The CDR3 is 15 amino acids. The CDR3 sequence is CASSKPKGSNEKLFF. The CDR3 bases are TGTGCCAGCAGCAAACCGAAAGGGTCTAATGAAAAACTGTTTTTT.

The chain recombines TRBV19 with TRBJ2-1; tentative D call: TRBD2 (5 bases). V was shortened by 3 bases and J by 4 bases, with 16 bases between the two germline ends. This CDR3 spans 16 amino acids. CDR1 is LNHDA and CDR2 is SQIVND in the germline V gene (reference sequence). The CDR3: CASSIQPGLVYNEQFF. The DNA for the CDR3 is TGTGCCAGTAGTATTCAACCGGGGTTGGTGTACAATGAGCAGTTCTTC.

The chain is built from TRBV2 and TRBJ2-5; D is ambiguous. CDR1 and CDR2 (germline): SNHLY, FYNNEI. Trimming stripped 4 bases from V and 5 bases from J, with 17 bases between. CDR3 length: 15 residues. The CDR3 coding sequence is TGTGCCAGCAGTGGAGGTCTTGGGGTAGGGGAGACCCAGTACTTC. Amino acids: CASSGGLGVGETQYF. The full variable domain, rest sourced from reference TRBV2 and TRBJ2-5, is EPEVTQTPSHQVTQMGQEVILRCVPISNHLYFYWYRQILGQKVEFLVSFYNNEISEKSEIFDDQFSVERPDGSNFTLKIRSTKLEDSAMYFCASSGGLGVGETQYFGPGTRLLVL.

The chain joins TRBV6-1 to TRBJ1-2; tentative D call: TRBD1 (5 bases). Trimming removed 6 bases at V and 4 bases at J, with 15 bases between. The CDR3 runs to 14 residues. The V gene's germline CDR1 is MNHNS and CDR2 SASEGT. Here the CDR3 reads CASSDEPGPYGYTF. CDR3 nucleotides: TGTGCCAGCAGCGATGAACCGGGACCCTATGGCTACACCTTC.

The V call is TRBV5-5, the J call TRBJ2-7, with a possible D match to TRBD1 (6 bases). Germline-derived CDR1 and CDR2 are SGHKS and YYEKEE (reference sequence). V lost 0 bases and J 3 bases, leaving 10 bases between the germline ends. The CDR3 is 14 residues long. The CDR3 here is CASSLGAGVYEQYF. The CDR3 bases are TGTGCCAGCAGCTTGGGGGCAGGGGTCTACGAGCAGTACTTC.

The gene calls are TRBV19 and TRBJ2-5; the D gene is possibly TRBD1 (6 bases). CDR3 length equals 14 residues. Germline V lookup: CDR1 LNHDA, CDR2 SQIVND (reference sequence). Trimming took off 9 bases at V and 0 bases at J, with 14 bases between the two ends. CDR3 loop: CASSTTGNQETQYF. The CDR3 DNA reads as TGTGCCAGCTCTACAACAGGGAACCAAGAGACCCAGTACTTC.

This clone showed up just once. The rearrangement uses TRBV28 and TRBJ2-5, with TRBD1 identical over 7 bases. V lost 2 bases and J lost 6; bases outside the gene matches: 6. The CDR3 runs 14 residues. Germline CDR1 reads MDHEN; CDR2 reads SYDVKM. CDR3 coding DNA: TGTGCCAGCAGTTTAGCAGGGGGTAGGAAGACCCAGTACTTC. Translated, it gives CASSLAGGRKTQYF.

The V call is TRBV28, the J call TRBJ2-1; D perhaps matches TRBD1 (6 bases). Trimming stripped 6 bases from V and 7 bases from J, with 13 bases between. The germline V gene encodes CDR1 MDHEN and CDR2 SYDVKM. The length of the CDR3 is 13 residues. The CDR3 here is CASSLLQGNEQFF. The DNA for the CDR3 is TGTGCCAGCAGCCTCCTACAGGGTAATGAGCAGTTCTTC.

In its sample, this clone was seen once. V usage is TRBV5-4 and J usage is TRBJ2-1, with D unclear. This CDR3 has 13 amino acids. Looked up from germline, CDR1 is SGHNT and CDR2 is YYREEE (reference sequence). The ends were cut back, 1 base at V and 8 bases at J, with 10 bases in the middle. CDR3 amino acids: CASSLFSGDEQFF. The CDR3 DNA is TGTGCCAGCAGCTTGTTCTCCGGCGATGAGCAGTTCTTC.

Only one count was recorded for this clone. This sample includes further DNA sequences coding for the same CDR3. The V call is TRBV4-2, the J call TRBJ1-1; D is unresolved. The ends were cut back, 1 base at V and 2 bases at J, with 8 bases in the middle. The CDR3 is made up of 14 amino acids. The germline CDR1 and CDR2 sequences are LGHNA and YNFKEQ. The CDR3 reads CASSQVGGNTEAFF. In nucleotides, the CDR3 is TGTGCCAGCAGCCAAGTAGGCGGTAACACTGAAGCTTTCTTT.

This clone was seen just once. The rearrangement uses TRBV4-3 and TRBJ2-3; the D gene is possibly TRBD2 (5 bases). This CDR3 region has 17 residues. Trimming pared 4 bases from V and 6 bases from J, leaving 23 bases between. CDR1 is LGHNA and CDR2 is YSLEER in the germline V gene. This CDR3 reads CASSPMPRSGPADTQYF. CDR3 nucleotides: TGCGCCAGCAGCCCTATGCCCCGGAGCGGTCCGGCGGATACGCAGTATTTT.

The rearrangement links TRBV18 to TRBJ2-3; perhaps TRBD1 as D (7 bases). Germline CDR1 is KGHSH and CDR2 is LQKENI. Trimming pared 1 base from V and 5 bases from J, leaving 19 bases between. The CDR3 has 17 amino acids. CDR3 in DNA: TGTGCCAGCTCACCACTCCCGGCCAGGGGGGTGGGAGATACGCAGTATTTT. Translated, it gives CASSPLPARGVGDTQYF. Looking up the rest from reference TRBV18 and TRBJ2-3 gives the full variable domain: NAGVMQNPRHLVRRRGQEARLRCSPMKGHSHVYWYRQLPEEGLKFMVYLQKENIIDESGMPKERFSAEFPKEGPSILRIQQVVRGDSAAYFCASSPLPARGVGDTQYFGPGTRLTVL.

On this clone itself: The same CDR3 can be traced to other DNA sequences in this sample. This rearrangement joins TRBV5-1 to TRBJ2-1; 10 positions agree with TRBD2. This CDR3 region has 15 residues. The germline V gene encodes CDR1 SGHRS and CDR2 YFSETQ. V shed 1 base, J shed 4 bases, and the junction held 2 bases outside the gene matches. The chain's CDR3 is CASSLTSGTYNEQFF. DNA for the CDR3: TGCGCCAGCAGCTTGACTAGCGGGACATACAATGAGCAGTTCTTC.

V usage is TRBV21-1 and J usage is TRBJ2-4; the listed D gene, TRBD2, was not tested against the DNA. TRBV21-1 is a pseudogene. This CDR3 spans 17 amino acids. As DNA, the CDR3 is TGTGCCAGCACCCTCCTTTTGCGGGAGTGGGGCAAAAACATTCAGTACTTC. Amino acid sequence: CASTLLLREWGKNIQYF.

The chain recombines TRBV9 with TRBJ2-1; D unresolved. Per the germline V gene, CDR1 is SGDLS and CDR2 is YYNGEE. Trimming cost V 3 bases and J 1 base, with 17 bases left between them. The CDR3 has 17 residues. The CDR3 DNA reads as TGTGCCAGCAGCGCCTACCCTCCCGCTGTTTCCTACAATGAGCAGTTCTTC. Its translation is CASSAYPPAVSYNEQFF.

The CDR3 sequence is CASRSLASSTNYGYTF. For the CDR3, the DNA is TGTGCCAGCAGATCCTTAGCCAGCTCTACTAACTATGGCTACACCTTC. This chain joins TRBV27 and TRBJ1-2; D is undetermined. Germline CDR1 reads MNHEY; CDR2 reads SMNVEV (reference sequence). V lost 6 bases and J 0 bases, leaving 17 bases between the germline ends. This CDR3 has 16 residues.

The rearrangement joins TRBV28 to TRBJ2-2, with D perhaps TRBD1 (6 bases). The CDR3 loop spans 16 amino acids. V was clipped by 4 bases and J by 2 bases, with 14 bases between them. Germline CDR1 is MDHEN and CDR2 is SYDVKM. This chain's CDR3 is CASSYAGTTNTGELFF. The CDR3 DNA sequence: TGTGCCAGCAGTTACGCCGGGACAACCAACACCGGGGAGCTGTTTTTT.

This clone occurred once. V gene TRBV19 combines with J gene TRBJ2-1; tentatively, D is TRBD1 (6 bases). Trimming cost V 4 bases and J 8 bases, with 15 bases left between them. This CDR3 region has 14 residues. Germline assignment: CDR1 LNHDA and CDR2 SQIVND (reference sequence). The CDR3 sequence is CASSTLGRGYEQFF. Written as DNA, the CDR3 is TGTGCCAGTAGTACCCTGGGCAGGGGTTATGAGCAGTTCTTC.

The CDR3, as DNA: TGCGCCAGCAGCCTTTTTGGCGTAAGATCTTACAGCGGACAAACCCAGTACTTC. The encoded protein is CASSLFGVRSYSGQTQYF. The chain couples TRBV5-1 to TRBJ2-5; tentatively, D is TRBD1 or TRBD2 (5 bases each). The germline V gene has CDR1 SGHRS and CDR2 YFSETQ. V was clipped by 4 bases and J by 8 bases, with 30 bases between them. There are 18 residues in the CDR3.

The chain carries TRBV9 and TRBJ1-2; 7 nucleotides agree with TRBD1. The trim removed 4 bases at V and 6 bases at J, leaving 6 bases unmatched. Germline V gene sequence: CDR1 SGDLS, CDR2 YYNGEE. The CDR3 has 13 amino acids. The DNA for the CDR3 is TGTGCCAGCAGCCGGGACAGCGTGGATGGCTACACCTTC. Amino acids: CASSRDSVDGYTF.

This clone has only one observation. This chain joins TRBV7-2 and TRBJ2-1, with 12 bases aligning to TRBD2. The CDR3 consists of 16 residues. CDR1 is SGHTA and CDR2 is FQGNSA in the germline V gene. Trimming took 7 bases from V and 4 from J; bases not matched to a gene: 8. The DNA of the CDR3 is TGTGCCAGCACCCCCCCCGGGACTAGCGGGTACAATGAGCAGTTCTTC. It is translated as CASTPPGTSGYNEQFF. The entire variable domain, with the rest obtained from reference TRBV7-2 and TRBJ2-1, is as follows: GAGVSQSPSNKVTEKGKDVELRCDPISGHTALYWYRQSLGQGLEFLIYFQGNSAPDKSGLPSDRFSAERTGGSVSTLTIQRTQQEDSAVYLCASTPPGTSGYNEQFFGPGTRLTVL.

As regards this clone: The junction departs from the called germline gene at one end, perhaps through a read error. V and J are TRBV2 and TRBJ2-2, with D possibly TRBD1 on 6 matching bases. CDR1 and CDR2 (germline): SNHLY, FYNNEI. The CDR3 extends over 16 amino acids. The CDR3 nucleotides read TGTGCCAGCACTGAATACAGGGTGAGCAACACCGGGGAGCTGTTTTTT. Translated, it gives CASTEYRVSNTGELFF.

The V call is TRBV27, the J call TRBJ2-3; TRBD2 aligns across 8 bases. With V trimmed by 4 bases and J by 5 bases, 2 bases remained unmatched. Germline loops: CDR1 MNHEY, CDR2 SMNVEV (reference sequence). This CDR3 region has 13 residues. The CDR3 loop is CASSSSGRDTQYF. CDR3 nucleotides: TGTGCCAGCAGTTCAAGCGGGAGAGATACGCAGTATTTT.

V is TRBV5-1 and J is TRBJ2-7, with a tentative D call TRBD2 (6 bases). Germline V gene data show CDR1 as SGHRS and CDR2 as YFSETQ. The V and J ends lost 2 bases and 4 bases respectively, with 19 bases between them. The CDR3 totals 16 residues. Here the CDR3 DNA reads TGCGCCAGCAGCTTCGGCGGGGACGCAGCACTTTACGAGCAGTACTTC. Translating gives CASSFGGDAALYEQYF.

This clone was recorded a few times. CDR3 in DNA: TGTGCCAGCAGCTACCCGACAGGGTTGAACACTGAAGCTTTCTTT. Protein product: CASSYPTGLNTEAFF. The rearrangement uses TRBV7-9 and TRBJ1-1, with 7 bases that match TRBD1. The J segment lost 0 bases and the V segment lost 4 bases, leaving 5 bases of the junction unmatched. This CDR3 spans 15 amino acids. CDR1 SEHNR and CDR2 FQNEAQ come from the germline V gene (reference sequence).

This clone was counted a few times. V usage is TRBV7-2 and J usage is TRBJ2-1; D perhaps matches TRBD2 (6 bases). There are 14 residues in the CDR3. The V gene's germline CDR1 is SGHTA and CDR2 FQGNSA. V dropped 0 bases and J dropped 3 bases, with 6 bases sitting between them. The CDR3 here is CASSLAGGYNEQFF. The CDR3 bases are TGTGCCAGCAGCTTAGCGGGAGGCTACAATGAGCAGTTCTTC.